A single sample is the source of the 20 T cell receptor beta chains below, sequenced in a study of neurological immune-mediated disorders. MiXCR, applied by TCRdb to the 5' RACE reads, yields one record per CDR3 protein. The table includes around 18,000 distinct CDR3 sequences, about 22% detected once. The sequenced sample was PBMCs. The receptors come from a man aged 50-60 years in good health.

This clonotype was seen ten or more times. The chain has TRBV7-2 and TRBJ2-1; D is undetermined. Deletions cut 0 bases from V and 1 base from J, with 7 bases between. The CDR3 sequence is 15 residues long. Germline V gene lookup returns CDR1 SGHTA and CDR2 FQGNSA. The CDR3 region is CASSLAGLSYNEQFF. The CDR3 DNA follows: TGTGCCAGCAGCTTAGCGGGATTGTCCTACAATGAGCAGTTCTTC.

This chain joins TRBV4-1 and TRBJ2-3, with 9 bases lining up with TRBD1. The germline V gene encodes CDR1 MGHRA and CDR2 YSYEKL. The CDR3 is 17 amino acids. J was trimmed by 0 bases and V by 1 base; bases with no gene match: 5. Here the CDR3 reads CASSQGGTGWSTDTQYF. In DNA, the CDR3 is TGCGCCAGCAGCCAAGGAGGGACAGGGTGGAGCACAGATACGCAGTATTTT.

This clonotype came up many times. This sequence joins TRBV5-1 and TRBJ1-4; D is unclear. Germline assignment: CDR1 SGHRS and CDR2 YFSETQ. V lost 4 bases and J 0 bases, leaving 13 bases between the germline ends. This CDR3 has 16 residues. The CDR3 region is CASSRTPDATNEKLFF. The CDR3 DNA is TGCGCCAGCAGCCGGACCCCGGACGCAACTAATGAAAAACTGTTTTTT.

This clonotype was observed a few times. The chain carries TRBV19 and TRBJ2-1; perhaps TRBD1 as D (6 bases). This CDR3 spans 13 amino acids. V dropped 5 bases and J dropped 8 bases, with 13 bases sitting between them. Germline V gives CDR1 LNHDA, CDR2 SQIVND (reference sequence). The CDR3 DNA follows: TGTGCCAGTAGTCCGGGACACGGGTATGAGCAGTTCTTC. Translation gives CASSPGHGYEQFF.

The rearrangement uses TRBV9 and TRBJ2-2, with 8 bases lining up with TRBD1. Germline CDR1 reads SGDLS; CDR2 reads YYNGEE. The CDR3 has 14 amino acids. The V and J ends lost 7 bases and 4 bases, in that order; junction bases with no gene match: 6. CDR3 residues: CASSRTGFTGELFF. As DNA, the CDR3 is TGTGCCAGCTCACGGACAGGGTTCACCGGGGAGCTGTTTTTT.

The CDR3 DNA sequence: TGCAGTGCTAGTGACCCGGGGAGGCAGTTCTTC. As protein: CSASDPGRQFF. The chain is built from TRBV20-1 and TRBJ2-1, with D possibly matching TRBD2 (5 bases). There are 11 residues in the CDR3. The V gene lost 3 bases and the J gene lost 12 bases, with 12 bases spanning the gap. CDR1 and CDR2 from the germline V gene are DFQATT and SNEGSKA (reference sequence).

This chain links TRBV21-1 with TRBJ2-5; TRBD2 is taken as the D call from the table, unchecked against the DNA. TRBV21-1 constitutes a pseudogene. The CDR3 totals 16 residues. The DNA for the CDR3 is TGTGCCAGCAGCAAAGCGCTTCGACCGCGGAGGGAGACCCAGTACTTC. Its translation: CASSKALRPRRETQYF.

J is TRBJ2-1 and V is TRBV21-1; TRBD2, the D gene given by the table, was not confirmed from the DNA. TRBV21-1 is a recognized pseudogene. This CDR3 region has 17 residues. The CDR3 bases are TGTGCCAGCAGCCCTAGGAGCGGGAGGGCCGATTACAATGAGCAGTTCTTC. This encodes CASSPRSGRADYNEQFF.

This clonotype has more than one count but fewer than ten. This chain connects TRBV5-4 to TRBJ2-7; maybe TRBD1 (7 bases). CDR3 size: 12 residues. The V gene lost 10 bases and the J gene lost 2 bases, with 13 bases spanning the gap. Germline-derived CDR1 and CDR2 are SGHNT and YYREEE (reference sequence). The chain's CDR3 is CACQGGAYEQYF. CDR3 bases: TGTGCCTGTCAGGGGGGCGCCTACGAGCAGTACTTC.

Many counts were recorded for this clonotype. In DNA form, the CDR3 reads TGCGCCAGCAGCCAAGCCGGGACCCAGCAGTATTTT. It translates to CASSQAGTQQYF. V usage is TRBV4-3 and J usage is TRBJ2-3; either TRBD1 or TRBD2 may supply D (5 bases each). Germline V CDR1 and CDR2: LGHNA, YSLEER. The CDR3 contains 12 residues. The germline V and J ends were trimmed by 1 base and 11 bases, with 10 bases remaining between them.

This clonotype showed up many times. V usage is TRBV7-9 and J usage is TRBJ2-7; D is tentatively TRBD1 or TRBD2 (5 bases each). This CDR3 is built from 15 residues. V lost 1 base and J lost 4, with 14 bases in between. The germline V gene encodes CDR1 SEHNR and CDR2 FQNEAQ (reference sequence). Here the CDR3 reads CASSLVTGPTYEQYF. CDR3 sequence (DNA): TGTGCCAGCAGCTTAGTCACGGGACCGACTTACGAGCAGTACTTC.

This clonotype was counted ten times or more. V usage is TRBV20-1 and J usage is TRBJ1-1, with 8 nucleotides matching TRBD1. Trimming removed 6 bases from V and 4 bases from J; junction bases left unmatched: 7. The germline V gene encodes CDR1 DFQATT and CDR2 SNEGSKA (reference sequence). This CDR3 region has 13 residues. CDR3 nucleotides: TGCAGTGCCGATTTTGGACAGGGCACTGAAGCTTTCTTT. Translated: CSADFGQGTEAFF.

Ten or more counts support this clonotype. The J gene is TRBJ1-4, the V gene TRBV7-2; D is uncertain. Deletions cut 4 bases from V and 0 bases from J, with 3 bases between. CDR1 is SGHTA, CDR2 FQGNSA, per germline. The CDR3 spans 13 residues. The DNA of the CDR3 is TGTGCCAGCAGCTCGACAACTAATGAAAAACTGTTTTTT. It codes for CASSSTTNEKLFF. The entire variable domain, with the rest obtained from reference TRBV7-2 and TRBJ1-4, is as follows: GAGVSQSPSNKVTEKGKDVELRCDPISGHTALYWYRQSLGQGLEFLIYFQGNSAPDKSGLPSDRFSAERTGGSVSTLTIQRTQQEDSAVYLCASSSTTNEKLFFGSGTQLSVL.

By sample fraction, this clonotype is medium-sized. V is TRBV15 and J is TRBJ1-3; D is unclear. CDR1 is LNHNV and CDR2 is YYDKDF in the germline V gene (reference sequence). Trimming stripped 0 bases from V and 7 bases from J, with 7 bases between. The CDR3 is 13 residues long. The CDR3 is CATSRDLQNTIYF. In DNA, the CDR3 is TGTGCCACCAGCAGAGATTTGCAGAACACCATATATTTT. Combining the CDR3 with reference TRBV15 and TRBJ1-3 gives the whole variable domain DAMVIQNPRYQVTQFGKPVTLSCSQTLNHNVMYWYQQKSSQAPKLLFHYYDKDFNNEADTPDNFQSRRPNTSFCFLDIRSPGLGDTAMYLCATSRDLQNTIYFGEGSWLTVV.

This clonotype was found many times. The V call is TRBV20-1, the J call TRBJ2-3; D possibly corresponds to TRBD1 (6 bases). This CDR3 has 12 residues. CDR1 and CDR2 (germline): DFQATT, SNEGSKA (reference sequence). The CDR3 DNA reads as TGCAGCGTCAGGGGCCGCGCAGATACGCAGTATTTT. The encoded protein is CSVRGRADTQYF.

V and J are TRBV6-5 and TRBJ1-4, with no clear D. The CDR3 contains 13 residues. The V and J ends lost 9 bases and 3 bases respectively, with 11 bases between them. From germline, CDR1 is MNHEY and CDR2 SVGAGI. The CDR3 region has the DNA TGTGCCAGTCGGGTGATCGCTAATGAAAAACTGTTTTTT. It encodes CASRVIANEKLFF.

This clonotype was seen many times. The rearrangement joins TRBV6-5 to TRBJ2-7; 7 positions agree with TRBD2. With 0 bases clipped from V and 2 bases from J, the junction kept 1 base outside the gene matches. The germline V gene encodes CDR1 MNHEY and CDR2 SVGAGI. The CDR3 is 14 residues long. CDR3 in amino acids: CASSYSAGAYEQYF. Written as DNA, the CDR3 is TGTGCCAGCAGTTACTCGGCGGGGGCCTACGAGCAGTACTTC.

This clonotype was detected many times. The gene calls are TRBV20-1 and TRBJ1-1; 7 nucleotides line up with TRBD1. The germline gives CDR1 DFQATT, CDR2 SNEGSKA (reference sequence). V was pared by 3 bases and J by 5 bases, with 3 bases of the junction left unmatched. The CDR3 contains 12 residues. CDR3: CSASPRGTEAFF. The CDR3, as DNA: TGCAGTGCTAGTCCCAGGGGGACTGAAGCTTTCTTT.

This clonotype was counted at least ten times. The chain couples TRBV20-1 to TRBJ2-3; TRBD2 is a possible D gene (5 bases). V shed 6 bases and J shed 8 bases, with 24 bases lying between them. Germline V gene lookup returns CDR1 DFQATT and CDR2 SNEGSKA (reference sequence). The CDR3 is 15 residues long. CDR3 sequence reads: CSAFDQRFQFATQYF. The CDR3, as DNA: TGCAGTGCGTTCGACCAGCGGTTCCAGTTTGCTACGCAGTATTTT.

This clonotype has a count of ten or more. The chain is built from TRBV5-1 and TRBJ2-2; tentatively, D is TRBD2 (6 bases). V was cut by 4 bases and J by 1 base, with 17 bases left in between. CDR3 length: 17 residues. CDR1 is SGHRS, CDR2 YFSETQ, per germline. CDR3 sequence: CASSPLGGNGNTGELFF. In DNA, the CDR3 is TGCGCCAGCAGCCCTCTTGGGGGGAATGGGAACACCGGGGAGCTGTTTTTT.